This TCR beta chain was captured by sequencing in a study of shared clonotypes between healthy human individuals (TCRdb year 2020). Turning to the overall study: A couple of women and a few men aged 18 to 49 years were included in the cohort. Per donor, three plates each were used for CD4 naive and CD4 memory, two for CD8 naive, and one for CD8 memory. The study deeply sequenced blood TCR repertoires of about 5 healthy adults to estimate repertoire size and the extent of clonotype sharing between individuals. Libraries were prepared and TCR repertoires were sequenced by different laboratories using diverse techniques, in order to increase sequencing depth and limit assay-specific biases. Per donor, leukapheresis produced somewhere between about 0.8 and 9 billion PBMCs.

Using the deep immunoSEQ assay, TCR CDR3 regions were amplified from genomic DNA by multiplex PCR. Genomic DNA extracted from each cell subset was distributed evenly over all wells of several immunoSEQ 96-well plates, and each plate served as one replicate. For sorted subsets, 150 to 250 ng of genomic DNA, equivalent to 30,000 or so T cell genomes, went into each replicate PCR. Purified libraries were measured with a Qubit 3.0 fluorometer, size-checked on a Bioanalyzer 2100, and measured again with the KAPA Library Quantification kit. Each immunoSEQ 96-well plate was sequenced on its own single-read 150-cycle Illumina NextSeq 550 flow cell. As for how the authors treated the data: Because only junctional sequences without quality scores were contained in the immunoSEQ output, filtering matching that applied to full-length reads could not be performed. Sequences were annotated with PyIR, a Python wrapper for IgBLAST v1.9, and V/J genes and CDR3 were assigned using IMGT germline references. Reads were removed for weak V/J assignments (E-value above 1e-6), missing CDR3, stop codons, out-of-frame junctions, or ambiguous translated residues. V3J clonotypes were defined as sequences sharing an identical inferred V gene, J gene, and CDR3 amino acid sequence. Percentage overlap between repertoires was computed as shared unique clonotypes divided by the size of the smaller repertoire. Three approaches were used to assess repertoire richness: RTK rarefaction, the Chao1 estimator, and Recon v2.1 estimates of unobserved clonotypes. Generation probabilities for all TCRbeta clonotypes obtained by the gDNA method from four donors were computed using OLGA. TCRdb re-hosts the immuneACCESS table, in-frame sequences only. Its copies lack some clones; in the studies checked, an unresolved V gene accounts for under half of them, and the cause for the rest is not known. For V, J and clone size, that table is used; D and trimming come from the DNA. This sample holds 2.5 million or so clones; more than 80% were observed only once. Under 0.15% of the sample goes to the ten largest clones.

V loses 5 bases of germline sequence and J loses 4 bases, and the interval between the two ends is 14 bases. According to the germline V gene (reference sequence), CDR1 reads MNHNY and CDR2 reads SVGAGI. The CDR3 numbers 14 residues from cysteine through phenylalanine. Only the CDR3 part of the read is kept: 42 bases, read in frame from the first base. This clone was recorded only once. Its antigen remains unidentified. Base qualities were left out, and no much larger clone turns up one base away. General study outcomes and caveats: Compared with non-shared clonotypes, clonotypes shared by all four sorted-subset donors had higher generation probabilities. Incomplete sequencing was indicated by rarefaction of sorted-subset datasets, despite the large sequencing depth. Sampling was restricted to blood, and TCR repertoires in tissue are likely to differ from TCR repertoires in blood. When a handful of donors were compared, the shared fraction of clonotypes was about 5% for naive CD4, over 3% for naive CD8, about 2.5% for memory CD4, and less than 0.45% for memory CD8. Larger estimated clonotype richness was generally found for naive subsets than for memory subsets. Pairwise subsampling indicated that sequencing depth was expected to affect the degree of clonotype sharing among donors. The small number of donors limited the genetic and exposure-history diversity represented.

Healthy HIV-negative adults with no recently reported acute infections or vaccinations were included as donors. All donors were Caucasian adults living in Nashville, Tennessee, USA. CD4+ T cells were enriched through magnetic negative selection, after which naive cells were positively selected on CD45RA and the remaining negative fraction served as the memory subset. Blood was collected by leukapheresis, and PBMCs were isolated by Ficoll-Histopaque density gradient centrifugation and then cryopreserved in liquid nitrogen vapor phase. Analytical flow cytometry was used to check the purity and quantity of every magnetically sorted T cell population. Genomic DNA was isolated from each sorted fraction and quantified by UV absorbance on a Nanodrop 2000c.

This sequence was found in a man between 18 and 29 years old in good health. Material: naive CD4+ T cells sorted from blood. What the cell subset or site label conveys for this sample: CD45RA+ positively selected. In this chain, TRBV6-6 is recombined with TRBJ1-1, with no confidently assigned D gene. The DNA sequence reads TGTGCCAGCAGTAGTACGGATGCTGTCACTGAAGCTTTCTTT. Its product reads: CASSSTDAVTEAFF.